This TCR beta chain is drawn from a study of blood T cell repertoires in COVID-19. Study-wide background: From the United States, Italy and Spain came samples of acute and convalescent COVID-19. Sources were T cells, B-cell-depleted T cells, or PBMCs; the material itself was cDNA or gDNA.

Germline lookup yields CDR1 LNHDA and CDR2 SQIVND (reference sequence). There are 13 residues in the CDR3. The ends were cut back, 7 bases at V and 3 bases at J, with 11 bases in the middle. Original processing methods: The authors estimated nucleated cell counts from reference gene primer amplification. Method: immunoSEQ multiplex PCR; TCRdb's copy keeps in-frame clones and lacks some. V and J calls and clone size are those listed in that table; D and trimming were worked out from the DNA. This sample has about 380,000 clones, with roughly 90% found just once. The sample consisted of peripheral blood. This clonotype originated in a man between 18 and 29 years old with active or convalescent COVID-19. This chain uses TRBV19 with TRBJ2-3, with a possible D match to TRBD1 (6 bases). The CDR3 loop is CASNRRGTDTQYF. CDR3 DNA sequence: TGTGCCAGTAATAGAAGGGGGACAGATACGCAGTATTTT. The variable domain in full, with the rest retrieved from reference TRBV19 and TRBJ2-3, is DGGITQSPKYLFRKEGQNVTLSCEQNLNHDAMYWYRQDPGQGLRLIYYSQIVNDFQKGDIAEGYSVSREKKESFPLTVTSAQKNPTAFYLCASNRRGTDTQYFGPGTRLTVL.